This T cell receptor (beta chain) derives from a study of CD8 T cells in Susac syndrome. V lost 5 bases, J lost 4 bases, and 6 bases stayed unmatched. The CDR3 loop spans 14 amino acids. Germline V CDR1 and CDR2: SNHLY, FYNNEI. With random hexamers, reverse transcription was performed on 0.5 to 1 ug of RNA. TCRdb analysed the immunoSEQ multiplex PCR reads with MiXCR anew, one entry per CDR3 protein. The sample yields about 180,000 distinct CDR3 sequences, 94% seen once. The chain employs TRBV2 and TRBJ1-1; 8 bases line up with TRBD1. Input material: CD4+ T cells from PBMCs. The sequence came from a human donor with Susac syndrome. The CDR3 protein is CASSSTGVGTEAFF. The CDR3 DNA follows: TGTGCCAGCAGTTCGACAGGGGTGGGCACTGAAGCTTTCTTT.